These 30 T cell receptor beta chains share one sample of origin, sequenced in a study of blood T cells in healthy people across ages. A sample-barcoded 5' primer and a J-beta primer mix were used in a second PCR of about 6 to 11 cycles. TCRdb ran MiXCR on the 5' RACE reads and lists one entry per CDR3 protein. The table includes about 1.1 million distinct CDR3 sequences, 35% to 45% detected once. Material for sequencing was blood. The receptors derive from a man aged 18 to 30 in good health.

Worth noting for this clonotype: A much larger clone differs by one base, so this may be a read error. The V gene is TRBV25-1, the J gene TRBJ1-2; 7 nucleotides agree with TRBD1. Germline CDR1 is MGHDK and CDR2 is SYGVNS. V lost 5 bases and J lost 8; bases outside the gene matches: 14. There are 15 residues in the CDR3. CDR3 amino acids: CASSTPGQLSKGYTF. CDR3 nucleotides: TGTGCCAGCAGTACCCCGGGACAGCTATCAAAGGGCTACACCTTC.

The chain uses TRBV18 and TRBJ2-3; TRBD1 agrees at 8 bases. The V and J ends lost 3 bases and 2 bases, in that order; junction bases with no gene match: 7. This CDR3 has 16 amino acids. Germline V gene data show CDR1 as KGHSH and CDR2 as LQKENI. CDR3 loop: CASSPTTGGTTDTQYF. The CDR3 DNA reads TGTGCCAGCTCACCGACCACAGGGGGAACCACAGATACGCAGTATTTT.

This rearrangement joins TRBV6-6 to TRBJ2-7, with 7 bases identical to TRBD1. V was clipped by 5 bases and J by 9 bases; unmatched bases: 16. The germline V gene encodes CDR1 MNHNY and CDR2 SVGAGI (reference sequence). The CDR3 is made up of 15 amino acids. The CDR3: CASSPQHDRVWGQYF. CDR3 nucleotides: TGTGCCAGCAGTCCCCAACACGACAGGGTCTGGGGGCAGTACTTC.

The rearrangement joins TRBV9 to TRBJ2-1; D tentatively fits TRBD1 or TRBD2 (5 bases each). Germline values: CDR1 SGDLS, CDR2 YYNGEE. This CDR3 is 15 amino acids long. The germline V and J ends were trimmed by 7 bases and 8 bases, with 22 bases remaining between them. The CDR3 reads CASGVGTPQVDEQFF. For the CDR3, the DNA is TGTGCCAGCGGAGTCGGGACCCCTCAGGTAGATGAGCAGTTCTTC.

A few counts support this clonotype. The CDR3 spells CASSLVTENTEAFF. Here the CDR3 DNA reads TGCGCCAGCAGCTTGGTTACAGAAAACACTGAAGCTTTCTTT. The V gene is TRBV5-1, the J gene TRBJ1-1; no clear D. This CDR3 contains 14 residues. CDR1 and CDR2 from the germline V gene are SGHRS and YFSETQ. The V gene lost 0 bases and the J gene lost 2 bases, with 8 bases spanning the gap.

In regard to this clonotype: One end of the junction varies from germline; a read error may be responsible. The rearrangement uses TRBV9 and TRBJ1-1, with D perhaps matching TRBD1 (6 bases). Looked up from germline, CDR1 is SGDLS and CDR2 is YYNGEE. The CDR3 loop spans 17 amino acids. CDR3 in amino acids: CASRTIGTGQISTEVFF. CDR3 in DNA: TGTGCCAGCAGAACTATAGGAACGGGACAAATAAGCACTGAAGTTTTCTTT.

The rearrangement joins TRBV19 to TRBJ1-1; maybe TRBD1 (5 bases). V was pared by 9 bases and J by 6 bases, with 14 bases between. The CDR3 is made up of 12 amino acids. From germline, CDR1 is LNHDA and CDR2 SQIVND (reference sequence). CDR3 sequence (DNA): TGTGCCAGCCGCCCCGGGGCGGCTGAAGCTTTCTTT. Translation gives CASRPGAAEAFF.

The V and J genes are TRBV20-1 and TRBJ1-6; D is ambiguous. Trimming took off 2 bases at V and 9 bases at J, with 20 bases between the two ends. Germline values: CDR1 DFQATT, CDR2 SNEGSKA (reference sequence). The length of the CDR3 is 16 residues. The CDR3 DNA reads TGCAGTGCTAGACCTCGGCCAGGCAGAACGGTTTCACCCCTCCACTTT. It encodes CSARPRPGRTVSPLHF.

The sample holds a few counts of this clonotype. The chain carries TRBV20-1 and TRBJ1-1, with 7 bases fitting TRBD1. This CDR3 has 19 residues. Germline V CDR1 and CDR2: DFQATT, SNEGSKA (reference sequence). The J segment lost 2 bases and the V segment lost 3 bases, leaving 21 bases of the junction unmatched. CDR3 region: CSASTGKQGIPYRNTEAFF. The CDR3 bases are TGCAGTGCTAGTACCGGGAAACAGGGGATTCCCTACCGAAACACTGAAGCTTTCTTT.

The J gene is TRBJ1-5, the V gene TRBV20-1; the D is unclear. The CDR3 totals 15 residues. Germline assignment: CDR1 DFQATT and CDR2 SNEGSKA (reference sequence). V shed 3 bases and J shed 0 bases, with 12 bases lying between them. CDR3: CSASWASHSNQPQHF. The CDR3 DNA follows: TGCAGTGCTAGCTGGGCCTCACATAGCAATCAGCCCCAGCATTTT.

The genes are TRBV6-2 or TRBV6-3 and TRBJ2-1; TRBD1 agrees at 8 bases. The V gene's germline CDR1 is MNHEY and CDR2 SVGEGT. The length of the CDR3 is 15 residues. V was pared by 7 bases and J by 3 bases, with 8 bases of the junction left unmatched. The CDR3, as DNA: TGTGCCAGCACTCTTCAGGGGGCCTACTACAATGAGCAGTTCTTC. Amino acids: CASTLQGAYYNEQFF.

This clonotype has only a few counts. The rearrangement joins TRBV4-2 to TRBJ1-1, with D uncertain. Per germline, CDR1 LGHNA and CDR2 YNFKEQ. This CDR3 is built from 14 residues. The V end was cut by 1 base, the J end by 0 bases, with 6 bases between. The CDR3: CASSQAQVNTEAFF. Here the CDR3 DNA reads TGTGCCAGCAGCCAAGCGCAGGTGAACACTGAAGCTTTCTTT.

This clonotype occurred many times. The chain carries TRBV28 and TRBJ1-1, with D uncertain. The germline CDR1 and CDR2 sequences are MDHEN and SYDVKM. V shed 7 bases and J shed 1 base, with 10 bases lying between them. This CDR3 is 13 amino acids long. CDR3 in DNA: TGTGCCAGCACGAGGGAAGGGAACACTGAAGCTTTCTTT. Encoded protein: CASTREGNTEAFF.

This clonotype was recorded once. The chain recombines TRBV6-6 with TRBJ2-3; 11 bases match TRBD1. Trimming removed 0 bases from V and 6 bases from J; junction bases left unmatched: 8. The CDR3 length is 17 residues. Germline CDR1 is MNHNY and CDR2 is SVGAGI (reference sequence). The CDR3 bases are TGTGCCAGCAGTTACTCAGGAGGGACAGGGGGTGGCGATACGCAGTATTTT. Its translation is CASSYSGGTGGGDTQYF.

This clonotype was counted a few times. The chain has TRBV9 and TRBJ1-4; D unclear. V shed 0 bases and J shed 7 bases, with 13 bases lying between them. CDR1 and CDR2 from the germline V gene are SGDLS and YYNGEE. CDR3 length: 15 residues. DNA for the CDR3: TGTGCCAGCAGCGTAGGCGGAAATGCGGTTGAAAAACTGTTTTTT. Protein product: CASSVGGNAVEKLFF.

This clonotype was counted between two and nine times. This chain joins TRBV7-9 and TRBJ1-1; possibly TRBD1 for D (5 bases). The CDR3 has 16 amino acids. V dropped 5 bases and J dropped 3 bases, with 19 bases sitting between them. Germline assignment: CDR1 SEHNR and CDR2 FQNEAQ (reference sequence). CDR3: CASSPRQARGDTEAFF. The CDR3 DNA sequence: TGTGCCAGCAGCCCGCGTCAGGCAAGGGGAGACACTGAAGCTTTCTTT.

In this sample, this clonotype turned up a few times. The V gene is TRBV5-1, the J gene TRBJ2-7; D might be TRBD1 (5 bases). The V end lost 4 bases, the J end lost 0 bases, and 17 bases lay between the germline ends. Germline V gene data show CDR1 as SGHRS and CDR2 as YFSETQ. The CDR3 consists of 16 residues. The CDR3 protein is CASSPGRTRNSYEQYF. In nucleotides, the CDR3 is TGCGCCAGCAGCCCCGGACGGACACGAAACTCCTACGAGCAGTACTTC.

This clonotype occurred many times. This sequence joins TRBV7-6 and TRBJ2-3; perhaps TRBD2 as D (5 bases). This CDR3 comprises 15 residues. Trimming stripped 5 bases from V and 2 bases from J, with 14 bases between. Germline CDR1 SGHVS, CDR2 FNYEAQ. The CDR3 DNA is TGTGCCAGCAGCGCGGACTTTTCCGACACAGATACGCAGTATTTT. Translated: CASSADFSDTDTQYF. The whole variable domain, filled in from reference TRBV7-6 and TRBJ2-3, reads GAGVSQSPRYKVTKRGQDVALRCDPISGHVSLYWYRQALGQGPEFLTYFNYEAQQDKSGLPNDRFSAERPEGSISTLTIQRTEQRDSAMYRCASSADFSDTDTQYFGPGTRLTVL.

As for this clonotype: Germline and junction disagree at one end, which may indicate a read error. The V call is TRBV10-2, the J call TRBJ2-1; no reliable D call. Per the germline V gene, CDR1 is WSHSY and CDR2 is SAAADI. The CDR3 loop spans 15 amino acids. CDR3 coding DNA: TGCGCCAGCAGTGAGCGACGAGTGGGCAACAATGAGCAGTTCTTT. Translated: CASSERRVGNNEQFF.

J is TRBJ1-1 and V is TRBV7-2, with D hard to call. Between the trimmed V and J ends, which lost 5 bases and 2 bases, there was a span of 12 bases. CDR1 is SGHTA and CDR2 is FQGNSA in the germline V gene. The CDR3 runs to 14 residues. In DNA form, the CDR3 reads TGTGCCAGCAGCCCGGACCTTTACAACACTGAAGCTTTCTTT. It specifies CASSPDLYNTEAFF.

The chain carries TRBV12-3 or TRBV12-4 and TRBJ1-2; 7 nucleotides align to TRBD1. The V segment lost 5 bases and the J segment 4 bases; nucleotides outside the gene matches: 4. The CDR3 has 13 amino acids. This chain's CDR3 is CASSTGTVYGYTF. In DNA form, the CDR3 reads TGTGCCAGCAGTACCGGGACAGTCTATGGCTACACCTTC.

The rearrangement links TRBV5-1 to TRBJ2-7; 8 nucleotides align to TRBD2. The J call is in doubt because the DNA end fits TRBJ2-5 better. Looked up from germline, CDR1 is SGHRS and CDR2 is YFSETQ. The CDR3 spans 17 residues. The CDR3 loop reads CASSYNTQRGGGETQYF. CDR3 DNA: TGCGCCAGCAGCTATAATACGCAACGGGGGGGAGGAGAGACCCAGTACTTC.

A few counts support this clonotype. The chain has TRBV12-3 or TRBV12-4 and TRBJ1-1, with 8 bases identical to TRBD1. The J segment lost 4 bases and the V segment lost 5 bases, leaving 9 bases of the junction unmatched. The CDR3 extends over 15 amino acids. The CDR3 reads CASSLNTGGGTEAFF. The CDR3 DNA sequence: TGTGCCAGCAGTCTAAACACAGGGGGAGGCACTGAAGCTTTCTTT.

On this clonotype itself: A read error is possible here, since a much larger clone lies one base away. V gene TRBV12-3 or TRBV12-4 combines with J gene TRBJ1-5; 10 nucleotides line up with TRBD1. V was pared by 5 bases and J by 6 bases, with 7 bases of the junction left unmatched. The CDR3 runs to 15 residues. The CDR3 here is CASSPGQGLRQPQHF. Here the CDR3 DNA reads TGTGCCAGCAGTCCGGGACAGGGGTTGCGTCAGCCCCAGCATTTT.

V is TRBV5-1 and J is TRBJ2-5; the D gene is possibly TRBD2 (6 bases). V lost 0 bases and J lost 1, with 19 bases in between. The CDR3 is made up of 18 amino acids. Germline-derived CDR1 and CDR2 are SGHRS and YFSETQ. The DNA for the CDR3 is TGCGCCAGCAGCTTGGTGGTCGGGCGGGGCGCCGTCCAAGAGACCCAGTACTTC. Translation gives CASSLVVGRGAVQETQYF. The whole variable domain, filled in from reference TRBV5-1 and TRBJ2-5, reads KAGVTQTPRYLIKTRGQQVTLSCSPISGHRSVSWYQQTPGQGLQFLFEYFSETQRNKGNFPGRFSGRQFSNSRSEMNVSTLELGDSALYLCASSLVVGRGAVQETQYFGPGTRLLVL.

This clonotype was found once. In DNA form, the CDR3 reads TGTGCCAGCAGCTTCCGGGACATTGCCAGCAATGAGCAGTACTTC. This translates into CASSFRDIASNEQYF. The V call is TRBV7-2, the J call TRBJ2-7; maybe TRBD1 (6 bases). Germline loops: CDR1 SGHTA, CDR2 FQGNSA. Trimming pared 3 bases from V and 7 bases from J, leaving 19 bases between. The CDR3 contains 15 residues.

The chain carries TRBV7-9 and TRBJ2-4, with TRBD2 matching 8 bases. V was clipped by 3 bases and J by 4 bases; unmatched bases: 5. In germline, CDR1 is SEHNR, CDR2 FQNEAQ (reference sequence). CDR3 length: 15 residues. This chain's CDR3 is CASSFSGGEKNIQYF. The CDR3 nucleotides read TGTGCCAGCAGCTTCTCCGGGGGGGAAAAAAACATTCAGTACTTC.

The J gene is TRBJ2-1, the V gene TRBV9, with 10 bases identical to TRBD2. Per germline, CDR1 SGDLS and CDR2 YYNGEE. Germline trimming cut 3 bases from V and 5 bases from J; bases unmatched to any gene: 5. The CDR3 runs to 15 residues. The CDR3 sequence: CASSAIAGGHNEQFF. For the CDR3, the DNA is TGTGCCAGCAGCGCCATAGCGGGGGGCCACAATGAGCAGTTCTTC. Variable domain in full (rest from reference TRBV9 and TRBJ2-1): DSGVTQTPKHLITATGQRVTLRCSPRSGDLSVYWYQQSLDQGLQFLIQYYNGEERAKGNILERFSAQQFPDLHSELNLSSLELGDSALYFCASSAIAGGHNEQFFGPGTRLTVL.

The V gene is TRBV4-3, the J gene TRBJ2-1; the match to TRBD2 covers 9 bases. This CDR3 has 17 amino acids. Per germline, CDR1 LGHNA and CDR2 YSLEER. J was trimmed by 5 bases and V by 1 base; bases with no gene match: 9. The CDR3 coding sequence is TGCGCCAGCAGCCAAGCGTTGGCGGGGGGGGTCAACAATGAGCAGTTCTTC. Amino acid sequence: CASSQALAGGVNNEQFF.

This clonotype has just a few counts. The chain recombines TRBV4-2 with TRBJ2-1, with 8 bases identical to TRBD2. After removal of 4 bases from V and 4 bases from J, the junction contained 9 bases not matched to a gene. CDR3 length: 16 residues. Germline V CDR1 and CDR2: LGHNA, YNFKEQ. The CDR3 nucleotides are TGTGCCAGCAGCCCCACACCGGGACTAGATTACAATGAGCAGTTCTTC. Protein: CASSPTPGLDYNEQFF.